This T cell receptor (beta chain) was captured in a study of shared clonotypes between healthy human individuals. Only in-frame clones appear in the TCRdb table, and some are missing; sequencing was by immunoSEQ multiplex PCR. This repertoire shows under 650,000 clones, approximately 95% found once; its top ten account for about 0.054%. This CDR3 is 15 amino acids long. In germline, CDR1 is SGHRS, CDR2 YFSETQ. Trimming at V came to 3 bases and at J to 7 bases, leaving 7 bases not matched to a gene. The study, taken as a whole, reports: Sampling involved blood alone; tissue repertoires likely differ.

Remarks on this clone: Its antigen is currently unknown.

The V gene is TRBV5-1, the J gene TRBJ2-7, with TRBD2 matching 13 bases. Sequenced: naive CD4+ T cells sorted from blood. Subset given: CD45RA+ positively selected. The source is a woman in her twenties or thirties in good health. For the CDR3, the DNA is TGCGCCAGCAGCTCCGGACTAGCGGGAGTAGAGGAGCAGTACTTC. Amino acids: CASSSGLAGVEEQYF.